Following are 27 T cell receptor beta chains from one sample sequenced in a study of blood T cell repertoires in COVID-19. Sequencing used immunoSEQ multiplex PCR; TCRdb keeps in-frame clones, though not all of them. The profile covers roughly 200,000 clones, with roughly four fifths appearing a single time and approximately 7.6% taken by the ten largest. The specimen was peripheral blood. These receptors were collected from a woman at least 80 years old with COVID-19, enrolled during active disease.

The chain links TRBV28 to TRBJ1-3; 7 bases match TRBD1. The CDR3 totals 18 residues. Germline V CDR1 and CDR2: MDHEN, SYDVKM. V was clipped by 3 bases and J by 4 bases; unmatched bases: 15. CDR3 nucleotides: TGTGCCAGCAGTTTGTTCCCTGACATTAGGACAGGAGGAAACACCATATATTTT. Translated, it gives CASSLFPDIRTGGNTIYF.

The CDR3 region is CASSLTQGENTIYF. As DNA, the CDR3 is TGTGCCAGCAGCTTAACGCAGGGGGAAAACACCATATATTTT. The chain employs TRBV7-9 and TRBJ1-3; 7 nucleotides align to TRBD1. CDR3 length: 14 amino acids. With V trimmed by 2 bases and J by 6 bases, 4 bases remained unmatched. CDR1 SEHNR and CDR2 FQNEAQ come from the germline V gene (reference sequence).

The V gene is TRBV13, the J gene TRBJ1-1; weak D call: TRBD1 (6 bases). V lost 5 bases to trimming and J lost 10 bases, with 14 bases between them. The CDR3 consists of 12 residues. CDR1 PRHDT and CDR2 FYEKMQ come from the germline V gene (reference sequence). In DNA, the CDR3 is TGTGCCAGCAGCGCGACGACAGGAATAGCTTTCTTT. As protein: CASSATTGIAFF.

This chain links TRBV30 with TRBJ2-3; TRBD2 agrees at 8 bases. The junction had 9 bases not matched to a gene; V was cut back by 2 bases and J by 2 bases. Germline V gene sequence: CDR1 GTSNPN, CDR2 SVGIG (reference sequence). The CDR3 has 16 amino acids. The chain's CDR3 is CAWSPRRTSYTDTQYF. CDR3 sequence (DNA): TGTGCCTGGAGTCCTCGCCGGACTAGCTACACAGATACGCAGTATTTT.

CDR3 nucleotides: TGTGCCAGCAGTTACGGGCGCAGAGCTGAAGCTTTCTTT. Translation: CASSYGRRAEAFF. V usage is TRBV6-5 and J usage is TRBJ1-1; D remains ambiguous. V gave up 2 bases and J gave up 6 bases, with 10 bases separating them. This CDR3 has 13 residues. The germline V gene encodes CDR1 MNHEY and CDR2 SVGAGI.

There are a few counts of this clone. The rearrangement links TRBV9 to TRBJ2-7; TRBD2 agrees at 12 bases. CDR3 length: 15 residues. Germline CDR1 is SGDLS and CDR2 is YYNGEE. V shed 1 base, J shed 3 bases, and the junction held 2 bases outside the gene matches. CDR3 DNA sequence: TGTGCCAGCAGCGTAACTAGCGGGAGGCACTACGAGCAGTACTTC. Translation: CASSVTSGRHYEQYF.

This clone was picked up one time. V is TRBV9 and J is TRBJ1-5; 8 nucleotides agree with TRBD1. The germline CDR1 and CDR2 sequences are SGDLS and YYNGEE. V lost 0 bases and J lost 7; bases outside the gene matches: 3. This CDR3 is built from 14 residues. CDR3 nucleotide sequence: TGTGCCAGCAGCGTAGGGACAGGGCGGCAGCCCCAGCATTTT. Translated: CASSVGTGRQPQHF.

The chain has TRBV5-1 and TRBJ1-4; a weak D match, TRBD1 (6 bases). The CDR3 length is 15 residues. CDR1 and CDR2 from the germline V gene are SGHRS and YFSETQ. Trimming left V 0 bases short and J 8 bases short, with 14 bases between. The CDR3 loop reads CASSLAGERGEKLFF. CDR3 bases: TGCGCCAGCAGCTTGGCCGGGGAAAGGGGGGAAAAACTGTTTTTT.

The CDR3 spells CASSLSTAGELFF. In DNA, the CDR3 is TGTGCCAGCAGCTTATCGACAGCGGGGGAACTGTTTTTT. The genes are TRBV11-3 and TRBJ1-4, with D perhaps TRBD1 (5 bases). With 2 bases removed from V and 12 bases from J, the gap between germline ends came to 13 bases. The CDR3 loop spans 13 amino acids. CDR1 is SGHNT and CDR2 is YENEEA in the germline V gene.

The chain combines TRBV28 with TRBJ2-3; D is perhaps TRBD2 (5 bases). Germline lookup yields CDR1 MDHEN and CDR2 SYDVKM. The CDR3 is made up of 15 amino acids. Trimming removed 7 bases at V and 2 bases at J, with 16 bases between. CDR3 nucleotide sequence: TGTGCCAGCACTCGAGGGCCCCCCAACACAGATACGCAGTATTTT. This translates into CASTRGPPNTDTQYF.

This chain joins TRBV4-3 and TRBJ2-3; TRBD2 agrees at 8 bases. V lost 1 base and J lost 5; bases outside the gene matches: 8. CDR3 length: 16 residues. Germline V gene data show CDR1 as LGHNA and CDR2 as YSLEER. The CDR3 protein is CASSQGGGLAGDTQYF. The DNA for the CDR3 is TGCGCCAGCAGCCAAGGGGGTGGGCTAGCGGGAGATACGCAGTATTTT.

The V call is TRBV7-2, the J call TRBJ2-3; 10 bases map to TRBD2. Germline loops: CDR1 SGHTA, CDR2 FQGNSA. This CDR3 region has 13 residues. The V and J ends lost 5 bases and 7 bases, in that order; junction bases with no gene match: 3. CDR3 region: CASSKGLAHTQYF. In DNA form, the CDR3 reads TGTGCCAGCAGCAAGGGACTAGCGCATACGCAGTATTTT.

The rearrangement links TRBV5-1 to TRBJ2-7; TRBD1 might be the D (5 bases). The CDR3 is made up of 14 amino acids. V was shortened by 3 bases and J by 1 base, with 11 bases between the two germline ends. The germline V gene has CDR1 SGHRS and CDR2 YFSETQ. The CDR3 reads CASSSTVGSYEQYF. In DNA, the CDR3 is TGCGCCAGCAGCTCGACAGTGGGATCCTACGAGCAGTACTTC.

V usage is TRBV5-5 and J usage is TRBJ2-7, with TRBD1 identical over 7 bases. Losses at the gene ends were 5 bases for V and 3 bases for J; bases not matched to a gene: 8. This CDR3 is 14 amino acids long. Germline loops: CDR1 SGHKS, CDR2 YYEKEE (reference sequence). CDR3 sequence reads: CASSPRDSYYEQYF. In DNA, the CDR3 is TGTGCCAGCAGTCCTCGGGACAGCTACTACGAGCAGTACTTC.

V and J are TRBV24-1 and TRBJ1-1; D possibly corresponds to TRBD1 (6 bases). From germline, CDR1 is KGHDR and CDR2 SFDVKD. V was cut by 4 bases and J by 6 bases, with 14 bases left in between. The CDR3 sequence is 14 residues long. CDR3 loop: CATSDPRTVAEAFF. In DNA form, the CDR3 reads TGTGCCACCAGTGACCCCCGGACAGTTGCTGAAGCTTTCTTT.

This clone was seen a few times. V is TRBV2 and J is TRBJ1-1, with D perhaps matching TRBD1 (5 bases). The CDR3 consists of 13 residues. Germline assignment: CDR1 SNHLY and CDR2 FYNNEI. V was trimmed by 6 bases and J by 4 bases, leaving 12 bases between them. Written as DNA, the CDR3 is TGTGCCAGCAGATTACAAGGGGTCACTGAAGCTTTCTTT. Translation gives CASRLQGVTEAFF.

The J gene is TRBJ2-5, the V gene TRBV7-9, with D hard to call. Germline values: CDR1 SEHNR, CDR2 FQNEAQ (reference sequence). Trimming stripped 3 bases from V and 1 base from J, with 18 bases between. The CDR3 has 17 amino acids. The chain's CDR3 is CASSFPRPSRSQETQYF. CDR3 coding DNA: TGTGCCAGCAGCTTCCCGCGTCCTTCGCGGTCCCAAGAGACCCAGTACTTC. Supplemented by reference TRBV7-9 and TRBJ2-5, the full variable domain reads DTGVSQNPRHKITKRGQNVTFRCDPISEHNRLYWYRQTLGQGPEFLTYFQNEAQLEKSRLLSDRFSAERPKGSFSTLEIQRTEQGDSAMYLCASSFPRPSRSQETQYFGPGTRLLVL.

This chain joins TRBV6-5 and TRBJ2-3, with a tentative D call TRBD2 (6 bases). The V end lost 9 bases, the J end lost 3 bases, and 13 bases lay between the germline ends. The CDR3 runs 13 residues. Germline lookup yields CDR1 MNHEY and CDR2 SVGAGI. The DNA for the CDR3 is TGTGCCAGTCTGCGGGACTCAACAGATACGCAGTATTTT. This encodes CASLRDSTDTQYF.

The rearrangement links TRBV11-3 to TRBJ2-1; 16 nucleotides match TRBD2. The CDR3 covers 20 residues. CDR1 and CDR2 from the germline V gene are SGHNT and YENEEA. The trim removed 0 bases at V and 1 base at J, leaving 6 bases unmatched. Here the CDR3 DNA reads TGTGCCAGCAGCTTAGAGGGACTAGCGGGAGGGACAGGTTCCTACAATGAGCAGTTCTTC. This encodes CASSLEGLAGGTGSYNEQFF. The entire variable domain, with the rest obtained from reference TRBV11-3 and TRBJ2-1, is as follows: EAGVVQSPRYKIIEKKQPVAFWCNPISGHNTLYWYLQNLGQGPELLIRYENEEAVDDSQLPKDRFSAERLKGVDSTLKIQPAELGDSAVYLCASSLEGLAGGTGSYNEQFFGPGTRLTVL.

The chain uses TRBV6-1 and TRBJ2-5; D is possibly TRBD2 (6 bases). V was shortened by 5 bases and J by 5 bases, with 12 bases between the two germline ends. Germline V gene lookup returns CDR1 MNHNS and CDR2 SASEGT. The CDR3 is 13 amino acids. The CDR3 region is CASSYSGPETQYF. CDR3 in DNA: TGTGCCAGCAGTTATAGCGGCCCCGAGACCCAGTACTTC.

CDR3 DNA: TGTGCCAGCAGTTCCGTCCAGGAGGTGGGCACTGAAGCTTTCTTT. It translates to CASSSVQEVGTEAFF. This chain uses TRBV28 with TRBJ1-1; D is unclear. Germline-derived CDR1 and CDR2 are MDHEN and SYDVKM. V lost 4 bases and J 4 bases, leaving 16 bases between the germline ends. CDR3 size: 15 residues.

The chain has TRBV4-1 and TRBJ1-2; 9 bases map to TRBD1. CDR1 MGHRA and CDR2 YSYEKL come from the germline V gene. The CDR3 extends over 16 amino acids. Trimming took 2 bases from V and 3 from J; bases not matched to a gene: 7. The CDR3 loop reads CASSQPGDRAYYGYTF. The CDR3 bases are TGCGCCAGCAGCCAACCGGGGGACAGGGCTTACTATGGCTACACCTTC.

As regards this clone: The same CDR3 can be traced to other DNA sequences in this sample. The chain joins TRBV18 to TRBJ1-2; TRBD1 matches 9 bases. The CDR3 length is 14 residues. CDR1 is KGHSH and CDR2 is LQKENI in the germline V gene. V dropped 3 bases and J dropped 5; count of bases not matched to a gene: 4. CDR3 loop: CASSPGQGTYGYTF. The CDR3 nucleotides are TGTGCCAGCTCACCGGGACAGGGAACATATGGCTACACCTTC.

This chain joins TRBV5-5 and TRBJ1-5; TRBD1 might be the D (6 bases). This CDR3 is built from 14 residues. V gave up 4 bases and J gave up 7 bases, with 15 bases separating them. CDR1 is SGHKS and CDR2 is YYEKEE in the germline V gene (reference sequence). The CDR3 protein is CASSLQGPGQPQHF. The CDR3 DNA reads TGTGCCAGCAGCCTACAGGGTCCGGGGCAGCCCCAGCATTTT.

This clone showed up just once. The chain's CDR3 is CAWSLLDRRDYEQYF. The CDR3 DNA reads as TGTGCCTGGAGTCTCCTAGACAGAAGAGACTACGAGCAGTACTTC. The rearrangement uses TRBV30 and TRBJ2-7; weak D call: TRBD1 (5 bases). Germline V gives CDR1 GTSNPN, CDR2 SVGIG (reference sequence). The CDR3 is 15 amino acids. The V end lost 2 bases, the J end lost 3 bases, and 17 bases lay between the germline ends.

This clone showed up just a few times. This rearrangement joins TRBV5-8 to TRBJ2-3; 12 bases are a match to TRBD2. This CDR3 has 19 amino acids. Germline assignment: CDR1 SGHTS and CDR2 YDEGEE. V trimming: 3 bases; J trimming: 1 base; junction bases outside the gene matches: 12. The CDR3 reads CASSSRTSGEVLRTDTQYF. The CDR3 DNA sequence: TGTGCCAGCAGCTCCCGGACTAGCGGGGAGGTTTTACGCACAGATACGCAGTATTTT.

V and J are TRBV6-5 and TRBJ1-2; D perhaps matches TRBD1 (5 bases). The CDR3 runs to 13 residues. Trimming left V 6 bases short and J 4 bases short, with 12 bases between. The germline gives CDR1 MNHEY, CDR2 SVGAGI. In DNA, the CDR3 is TGTGCCAGCAGCGAGACAGCCGCCTATGGCTACACCTTC. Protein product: CASSETAAYGYTF.